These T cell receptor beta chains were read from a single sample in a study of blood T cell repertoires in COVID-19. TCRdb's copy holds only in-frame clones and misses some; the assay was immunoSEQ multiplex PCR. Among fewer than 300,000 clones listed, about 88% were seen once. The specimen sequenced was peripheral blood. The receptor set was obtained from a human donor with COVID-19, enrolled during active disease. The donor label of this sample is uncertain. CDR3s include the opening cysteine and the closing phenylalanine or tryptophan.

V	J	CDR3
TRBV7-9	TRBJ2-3	CASRPSGRARDTQYF
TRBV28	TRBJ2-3	CASSFPGGTDTQYF
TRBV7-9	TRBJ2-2	CASSVTSTGELFF
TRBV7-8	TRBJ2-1	CASSFGNEQFF
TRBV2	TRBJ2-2	CASRAGTSTGELFF
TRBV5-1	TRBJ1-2	CASSLGSLRTRAGYTF
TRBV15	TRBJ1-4	CATSRGGGGTTNEKLFF
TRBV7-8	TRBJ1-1	CASSFSIGRGAFF
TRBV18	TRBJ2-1	CASSPNGQGTYNEQFF
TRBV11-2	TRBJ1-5	CASSLVRGSNQPQHF
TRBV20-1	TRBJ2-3	CSSPRADTQYF
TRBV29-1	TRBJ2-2	CSVWTTNTGELFF
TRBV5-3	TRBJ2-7	CARTGLYTYEQYF
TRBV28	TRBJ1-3	CASSLGQTNTIYF
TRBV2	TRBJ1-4	CASSDRAFTPTNEKLFF
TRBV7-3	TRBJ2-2	CASSLSGGTGELFF
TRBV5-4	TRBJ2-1	CASSWQGTSNEQFF
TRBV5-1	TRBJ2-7	CASSLERGTGGANEQYF
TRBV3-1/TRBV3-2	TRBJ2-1	CASSRWDSRDEQFF
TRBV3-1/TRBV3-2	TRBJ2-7	CASSLNPGYEQYF
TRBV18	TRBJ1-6	CASSPSRDNNSPLHF
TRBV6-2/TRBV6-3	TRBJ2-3	CASSYHLLTDTQYF
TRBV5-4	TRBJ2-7	CASRPGGEYYEQYF
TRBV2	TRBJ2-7	CASSWGGTGGLMGYEQYF
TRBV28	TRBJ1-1	CASRTVNTEAFF
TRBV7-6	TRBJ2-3	CASSLLRRGADTQYF
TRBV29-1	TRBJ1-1	CSVETPRFAEAFF
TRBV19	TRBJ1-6	CASSTGSPLHF
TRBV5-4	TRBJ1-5	CASSLAGYNQPQHF
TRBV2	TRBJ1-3	CASKPGQGASGNTIYF
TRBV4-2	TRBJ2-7	CASSQAFGSSYEQYF
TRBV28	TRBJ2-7	CASSLTSGITYEQYF
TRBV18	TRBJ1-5	CASSPRQGNQPQHF
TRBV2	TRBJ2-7	CASRPLRGTYEQYF
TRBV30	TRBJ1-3	CAWRKRGVRNTIYF
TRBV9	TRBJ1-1	CASSPRERIPEAFF
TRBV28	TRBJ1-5	CASSSQERQPQHF
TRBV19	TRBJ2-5	CASSIGGKTAEQETQYF
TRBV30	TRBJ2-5	CAWEPGQGKETQYF
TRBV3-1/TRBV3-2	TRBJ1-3	CASMSQGNTIYF
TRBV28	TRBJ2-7	CASLRSGNDYEQYF
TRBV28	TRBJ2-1	CASSFRLAGTPNEQFF
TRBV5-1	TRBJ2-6	CASSLGSSGVGANVLTF
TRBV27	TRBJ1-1	CASIDSGVNTEAFF
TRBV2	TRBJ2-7	CASRDKAHEQYF
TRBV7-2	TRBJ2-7	CASSNMVGAGEQYF
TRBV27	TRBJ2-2	CASSTVPGTGELFF
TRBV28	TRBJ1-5	CASSARIGQGNQPQHF
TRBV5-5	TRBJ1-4	CASSLVQGGNEKLFF
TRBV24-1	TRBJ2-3	CATRPRLEIADTQYF
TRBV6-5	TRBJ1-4	CASRVDRGYGKLFF